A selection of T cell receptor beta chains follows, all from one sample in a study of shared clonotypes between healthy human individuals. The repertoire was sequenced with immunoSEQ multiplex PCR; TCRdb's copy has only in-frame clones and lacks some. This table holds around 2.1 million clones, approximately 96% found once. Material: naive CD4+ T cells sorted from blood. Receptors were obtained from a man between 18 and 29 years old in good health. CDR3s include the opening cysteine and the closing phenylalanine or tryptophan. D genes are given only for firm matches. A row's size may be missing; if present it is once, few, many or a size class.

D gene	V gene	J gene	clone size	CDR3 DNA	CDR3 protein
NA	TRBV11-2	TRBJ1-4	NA	TGTGCCAGCAGCTCCACGGGGACCACTAATGAAAAACTGTTTTTT	CASSSTGTTNEKLFF
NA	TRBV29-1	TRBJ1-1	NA	TGCAGCGTGGGGCATGGCGACACTGAAGCTTTCTTT	CSVGHGDTEAFF
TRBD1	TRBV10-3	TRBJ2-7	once	TGTGCCATCAACAGACAGGGCAAGGCCTACGAGCAGTACTTC	CAINRQGKAYEQYF
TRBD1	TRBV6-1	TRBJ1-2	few	TGTGCCAGCACCTACAGGGGAACGGGCTATGGCTACACCTTC	CASTYRGTGYGYTF
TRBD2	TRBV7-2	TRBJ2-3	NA	TGTGCCAGCAGCCGCGCAACCACGGGAGGTTGGACGCAGTATTTT	CASSRATTGGWTQYF
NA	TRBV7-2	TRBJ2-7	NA	TGTGCCAGCACCGAGAGGGGTCTCGGAACCTACGAGCAGTACTTC	CASTERGLGTYEQYF
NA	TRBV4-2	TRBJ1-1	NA	TGTGCCAGCAGCCGCCTGGGGGGGGGCCCAGGGGACACTGAAGCTTTCTTT	CASSRLGGGPGDTEAFF
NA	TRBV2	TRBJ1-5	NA	TGTGCCAGCAGTGAATACGGCTACAATCAGCCCCAGCATTTT	CASSEYGYNQPQHF
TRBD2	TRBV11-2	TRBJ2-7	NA	TGTGCCAGCAGCTTAGTGGGCCAAGGTAGCGGGAGGTACTACGAGCAGTACTTC	CASSLVGQGSGRYYEQYF
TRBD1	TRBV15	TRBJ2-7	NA	TGTGCCACCAGCAGGGACAGGAGTCCCCACGAGCAGTACTTC	CATSRDRSPHEQYF
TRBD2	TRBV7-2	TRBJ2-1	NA	TGTGCCAGCAGCTTCGTACCCAGCGGGAGTCGATATGAGCAGTTCTTC	CASSFVPSGSRYEQFF
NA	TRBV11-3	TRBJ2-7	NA	TGTGCCAGCAGCTTCACCTACGAGCAGTACTTC	CASSFTYEQYF
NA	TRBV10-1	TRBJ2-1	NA	TGCGCCAGCAGTGAGTCGGCAGAGCAGTTCTTC	CASSESAEQFF
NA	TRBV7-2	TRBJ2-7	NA	TGTGCCAGCAGCTTGCCGGGACTCAGGGACCTCTTC	CASSLPGLRDLF
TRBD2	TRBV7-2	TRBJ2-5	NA	TGTGCCAGCAGCTTAGAGGCGGGAGGGCCGGGGACCCAGTACTTC	CASSLEAGGPGTQYF
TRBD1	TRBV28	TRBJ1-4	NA	TGTGCCAGCAGTAATCCGACAGGGTCGGGAGAAAAACTGTTTTTT	CASSNPTGSGEKLFF
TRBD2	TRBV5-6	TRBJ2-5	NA	TGTGCCAGCAGCACCAAGGGTGCGGGAGAAGAGACCCAGTACTTC	CASSTKGAGEETQYF
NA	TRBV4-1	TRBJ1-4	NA	TGCGCCAGCAGCCAAGAAGAAAACAGGGTGAATGAAAAACTGTTTTTT	CASSQEENRVNEKLFF
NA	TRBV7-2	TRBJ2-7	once	TGTGCCAGCAGCCCCCGTAGGGGCACCTACGAGCAGTACTTC	CASSPRRGTYEQYF
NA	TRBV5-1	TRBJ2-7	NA	TGCGCCAGCAGCCAGGACTCATCTAGAGAGCAGTACTTC	CASSQDSSREQYF
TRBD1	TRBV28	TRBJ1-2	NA	TGTGCCAGCAGCCCGACAGGGTTCTATGGCTACACCTTC	CASSPTGFYGYTF
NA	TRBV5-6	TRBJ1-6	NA	TGTGCCAGCAGCTTGATAGGGTCACCCCTCCACTTT	CASSLIGSPLHF
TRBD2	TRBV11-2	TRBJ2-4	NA	TGTGCCAGCAGCTTAGGGGGACTAGCGGTAGCCAAAAACATTCAGTACTTC	CASSLGGLAVAKNIQYF
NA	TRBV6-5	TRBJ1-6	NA	TGTGCCAGCAGTCCTGACAGCCGGGACAATTCACCCCTCCACTTT	CASSPDSRDNSPLHF